Each of the 30 T cell receptor beta chains below was sequenced from the same sample in a study of cytomegalovirus exposure and HLA in healthy donors (dated by TCRdb to about 2017). Libraries were made using the immunoSEQ multiplex PCR assay. For the multiplex PCR, a mixture combining 60 forward primers for TCR Vbeta segments and 13 reverse primers for TCR Jbeta segments was used. TCRdb's version of the immuneACCESS table is confined to in-frame rearrangements and falls short of the full clone set. An unresolved V gene accounts for under half of the shortfall where checked; the remainder is of unknown origin. The table for this sample lists fewer than 130,000 clones; more than 65% of them were counted only once. The top ten clonotypes cover around an eighth of the sample. The specimen was PBMCs. The receptors stem from a man between 25 and 39 years old in good health and CMV-seropositive.

This rearrangement joins TRBV27 to TRBJ1-2, with 7 bases identical to TRBD1. The CDR3 length is 15 residues. The germline V gene has CDR1 MNHEY and CDR2 SMNVEV (reference sequence). V dropped 6 bases and J dropped 2; count of bases not matched to a gene: 9. CDR3 nucleotide sequence: TGTGCCAGCAGCCCGACAGGGACTTTAAACTATGGCTACACCTTC. Residues: CASSPTGTLNYGYTF.

This chain links TRBV28 with TRBJ1-2; D ambiguous. In germline, CDR1 is MDHEN, CDR2 SYDVKM. Trimming took off 6 bases at V and 5 bases at J, with 13 bases between the two ends. CDR3 size: 13 residues. CDR3 sequence: CASSPSREYGYTF. The CDR3 DNA is TGTGCCAGCAGCCCCTCCCGGGAATATGGCTACACCTTC.

The chain uses TRBV25-1 and TRBJ2-3; 7 positions agree with TRBD1. Germline CDR1 MGHDK, CDR2 SYGVNS. The CDR3 sequence is 13 residues long. V was pared by 6 bases and J by 3 bases, with 3 bases of the junction left unmatched. CDR3 sequence (DNA): TGTGCCAGCAGCCCGGGACAGACAGATACGCAGTATTTT. Translating gives CASSPGQTDTQYF.

This chain connects TRBV18 to TRBJ1-4, with 9 bases that match TRBD1. J lost 0 bases, V lost 6 bases, and 5 bases had no gene match. CDR1 is KGHSH, CDR2 LQKENI, per germline. This CDR3 comprises 16 residues. This CDR3 reads CASSDRGRATNEKLFF. DNA of the CDR3: TGTGCCAGCTCGGACAGGGGAAGGGCAACTAATGAAAAACTGTTTTTT.

V is TRBV9 and J is TRBJ2-2, with D tentatively TRBD1 (6 bases). Germline CDR1 reads SGDLS; CDR2 reads YYNGEE. V lost 5 bases and J 5 bases, leaving 19 bases between the germline ends. CDR3 length equals 16 residues. Here the CDR3 DNA reads TGTGCCAGCAGTGCCCGTCCCGGGACAACAACCGGGGAGCTGTTTTTT. It encodes CASSARPGTTTGELFF. Full variable domain (missing parts from reference TRBV9 and TRBJ2-2): DSGVTQTPKHLITATGQRVTLRCSPRSGDLSVYWYQQSLDQGLQFLIQYYNGEERAKGNILERFSAQQFPDLHSELNLSSLELGDSALYFCASSARPGTTTGELFFGEGSRLTVL.

V gene TRBV5-1 combines with J gene TRBJ2-5, with 7 bases fitting TRBD1. The J call may be mistaken, given a closer DNA end match to TRBJ2-7. CDR1 and CDR2 (germline): SGHRS, YFSETQ. The CDR3 has 14 residues. The CDR3 coding sequence is TGCGCCAGCAGCTTGGGACAGGGCATCTACGAGCAGTACTTC. This encodes CASSLGQGIYEQYF.

This rearrangement joins TRBV30 to TRBJ1-1, with no clear D. CDR3 length equals 11 residues. Germline-derived CDR1 and CDR2 are GTSNPN and SVGIG (reference sequence). V shed 5 bases and J shed 3 bases, with 7 bases lying between them. DNA for the CDR3: TGTGCCTGGCAGAGGGACACTGAAGCTTTCTTT. It is translated as CAWQRDTEAFF.

This clone was detected a few times. The rearrangement uses TRBV6-6 and TRBJ1-3; 11 positions agree with TRBD1. This CDR3 has 15 residues. Germline lookup yields CDR1 MNHNY and CDR2 SVGAGI (reference sequence). The junction had 1 base not matched to a gene; V was cut back by 4 bases and J by 2 bases. The CDR3 is CASSSGQGAGNTIYF. CDR3 bases: TGTGCCAGCAGTTCGGGACAGGGGGCTGGAAACACCATATATTTT.

This chain links TRBV30 with TRBJ2-5, with D uncertain. This CDR3 spans 15 amino acids. V lost 0 bases and J 4 bases, leaving 15 bases between the germline ends. The V gene's germline CDR1 is GTSNPN and CDR2 SVGIG (reference sequence). The DNA for the CDR3 is TGTGCCTGGAGTGTACACATCCCCCGAGGAGAGACCCAGTACTTC. This gives the protein CAWSVHIPRGETQYF.

The chain uses TRBV23-1 and TRBJ2-7; maybe TRBD1 (6 bases). TRBV23-1 is marked as an open reading frame, function uncertain. Between the trimmed V and J ends, which lost 4 bases and 2 bases, there was a span of 15 bases. The CDR3 is made up of 15 amino acids. In DNA form, the CDR3 reads TGCGCCAGCAGTCGGACCTCGGACAGAGCCTACGAGCAGTACTTC. This sequence encodes CASSRTSDRAYEQYF.

This clone was detected a few times. The rearrangement uses TRBV28 and TRBJ2-5; 7 bases map to TRBD1. The V and J ends lost 6 bases and 4 bases, in that order; junction bases with no gene match: 11. The CDR3 runs to 15 residues. In germline, CDR1 is MDHEN, CDR2 SYDVKM. The CDR3 nucleotides are TGTGCCAGCAGCTCCGGTGACAGGGTATTAGAGACCCAGTACTTC. Translated: CASSSGDRVLETQYF. The full variable domain, in which reference TRBV28 and TRBJ2-5 provide the parts outside the CDR3, is DVKVTQSSRYLVKRTGEKVFLECVQDMDHENMFWYRQDPGLGLRLIYFSYDVKMKEKGDIPEGYSVSREKKERFSLILESASTNQTSMYLCASSSGDRVLETQYFGPGTRLLVL.

This clone was seen more than once but under ten times. The rearrangement uses TRBV2 and TRBJ2-5; unclear D gene. Trimming took off 2 bases at V and 7 bases at J, with 11 bases between the two ends. CDR1 and CDR2 from the germline V gene are SNHLY and FYNNEI. The CDR3 loop spans 13 amino acids. CDR3 in amino acids: CASSESVVGTQYF. In DNA form, the CDR3 reads TGTGCCAGCAGTGAATCCGTAGTTGGGACCCAGTACTTC.

The chain joins TRBV11-3 to TRBJ2-3; weak D call: TRBD1 (5 bases). Germline V CDR1 and CDR2: SGHNT, YENEEA. This CDR3 comprises 14 residues. With 3 bases removed from V and 5 bases from J, the gap between germline ends came to 12 bases. In nucleotides, the CDR3 is TGTGCCAGCAGCTTGGAGCAGGGTGGAGATACGCAGTATTTT. This encodes CASSLEQGGDTQYF. The variable domain in full, with the rest retrieved from reference TRBV11-3 and TRBJ2-3, is EAGVVQSPRYKIIEKKQPVAFWCNPISGHNTLYWYLQNLGQGPELLIRYENEEAVDDSQLPKDRFSAERLKGVDSTLKIQPAELGDSAVYLCASSLEQGGDTQYFGPGTRLTVL.

This chain uses TRBV19 with TRBJ2-7, with TRBD2 as a possible D gene (6 bases). Germline CDR1 is LNHDA and CDR2 is SQIVND (reference sequence). This CDR3 comprises 13 residues. With 5 bases removed from V and 6 bases from J, the gap between germline ends came to 14 bases. CDR3: CASSVGPAGEQYF. CDR3 DNA sequence: TGTGCCAGTAGTGTCGGTCCAGCGGGCGAGCAGTACTTC.

This clone was seen a few times. The rearrangement joins TRBV9 to TRBJ2-5; perhaps TRBD1 as D (6 bases). The CDR3 is 15 amino acids. The germline V and J ends were trimmed by 2 bases and 5 bases, with 16 bases remaining between them. CDR1 SGDLS and CDR2 YYNGEE come from the germline V gene. CDR3 sequence: CASSVGALPRETQYF. The CDR3 bases are TGTGCCAGCAGCGTGGGGGCCCTCCCGAGGGAGACCCAGTACTTC.

This sequence joins TRBV6-5 and TRBJ1-4; D unclear. Germline V lookup: CDR1 MNHEY, CDR2 SVGAGI. The CDR3 is 16 amino acids. V was cut by 2 bases and J by 3 bases, with 13 bases left in between. CDR3 amino acids: CASSYGQYPSNEKLFF. CDR3 nucleotides: TGTGCCAGCAGTTACGGGCAATACCCCTCTAATGAAAAACTGTTTTTT.

J is TRBJ2-4 and V is TRBV27; 10 bases are shared with TRBD1. The J segment lost 7 bases and the V segment lost 8 bases, leaving 8 bases of the junction unmatched. In germline, CDR1 is MNHEY, CDR2 SMNVEV (reference sequence). The CDR3 length is 14 residues. The CDR3 region is CASRVWTGGNIQYF. CDR3 sequence (DNA): TGTGCCAGCCGGGTATGGACAGGGGGGAACATTCAGTACTTC.

This chain uses TRBV21-1 with TRBJ2-2; TRBD1 is the table's D call and was not checked against the DNA. TRBV21-1 is a documented pseudogene. The CDR3 extends over 16 amino acids. Written as DNA, the CDR3 is TGTGCCAGCAGTATGACAGGGGGGACTAACACCGGGGAGCTGTTTTTT. As protein: CASSMTGGTNTGELFF.

This clone appeared once. The rearrangement uses TRBV10-3 and TRBJ1-2; 7 nucleotides match TRBD1. The germline V gene has CDR1 ENHRY and CDR2 SYGVKD. The trim removed 3 bases at V and 5 bases at J, leaving 12 bases unmatched. This CDR3 has 16 residues. The CDR3 is CAISDSKGAAGYGYTF. The CDR3 bases are TGTGCCATCAGTGACTCTAAGGGGGCCGCTGGGTATGGCTACACCTTC.

The sample holds a few counts of this clone. The CDR3 here is CASSPGGGPGELFF. As DNA, the CDR3 is TGTGCCAGCAGCCCGGGAGGGGGGCCCGGGGAGCTGTTTTTT. The V and J genes are TRBV7-2 and TRBJ2-2; 8 bases are shared with TRBD2. Trimming removed 5 bases from V and 6 bases from J; junction bases left unmatched: 5. CDR1 and CDR2 (germline): SGHTA, FQGNSA. The CDR3 runs 14 residues.

The chain joins TRBV25-1 to TRBJ1-1; 10 positions agree with TRBD1. Germline trimming cut 3 bases from V and 3 bases from J; bases unmatched to any gene: 4. CDR3 size: 15 residues. Germline assignment: CDR1 MGHDK and CDR2 SYGVNS. CDR3 region: CASSEGQGIHTEAFF. The CDR3 DNA reads TGTGCCAGCAGTGAGGGACAGGGGATTCACACTGAAGCTTTCTTT.

V and J are TRBV9 and TRBJ2-1; TRBD2 matches 13 bases. CDR3 length: 16 amino acids. Germline V CDR1 and CDR2: SGDLS, YYNGEE. The junction had 8 bases not matched to a gene; V was cut back by 4 bases and J by 7 bases. CDR3 sequence reads: CASSLAWTSGGNEQFF. The DNA for the CDR3 is TGTGCCAGCAGCCTTGCCTGGACTAGCGGGGGTAATGAGCAGTTCTTC. Variable domain in full (rest from reference TRBV9 and TRBJ2-1): DSGVTQTPKHLITATGQRVTLRCSPRSGDLSVYWYQQSLDQGLQFLIQYYNGEERAKGNILERFSAQQFPDLHSELNLSSLELGDSALYFCASSLAWTSGGNEQFFGPGTRLTVL.

In its sample, this clone was seen a few times. The same CDR3 also results from other DNA sequences found in this sample. CDR3 sequence reads: CASSRWAQETQYF. The CDR3 coding sequence is TGTGCCAGCAGCCGTTGGGCGCAAGAGACCCAGTACTTC. The chain is built from TRBV14 and TRBJ2-5; unclear D gene. The V gene lost 4 bases and the J gene lost 2 bases, with 8 bases spanning the gap. This CDR3 is built from 13 residues. The germline CDR1 and CDR2 sequences are SGHDN and FVKESK.

J is TRBJ1-6 and V is TRBV7-8; 7 bases are shared with TRBD1. The trim removed 1 base at V and 7 bases at J, leaving 1 base unmatched. Per the germline V gene, CDR1 is SGHVS and CDR2 is FQNEAQ. The CDR3 runs 14 residues. The CDR3 bases are TGTGCCAGCAGCTTAGTACAGGGGAATTCACCCCTCCACTTT. Its protein is CASSLVQGNSPLHF.

This rearrangement joins TRBV6-7 to TRBJ1-1; weak D call: TRBD1 (6 bases). TRBV6-7 is classed as an ORF, of uncertain function. CDR3 size: 15 residues. V was cut by 6 bases and J by 3 bases, with 17 bases left in between. The CDR3 DNA reads as TGTGCCAGCAGAGGGGGGGAGGGGCCGGACACTGAAGCTTTCTTT. This sequence encodes CASRGGEGPDTEAFF.

The chain's CDR3 is CASSWRGQGVEPQHF. In DNA form, the CDR3 reads TGTGCCAGCAGCTGGCGGGGACAGGGGGTTGAGCCCCAGCATTTT. The V and J genes are TRBV5-8 and TRBJ1-5; 11 nucleotides agree with TRBD1. There are 15 residues in the CDR3. V lost 3 bases, J lost 8 bases, and 7 bases stayed unmatched. CDR1 and CDR2 from the germline V gene are SGHTS and YDEGEE. Looking up the rest from reference TRBV5-8 and TRBJ1-5 gives the full variable domain: EAGVTQSPTHLIKTRGQQATLRCSPISGHTSVYWYQQALGLGLQFLLWYDEGEERNRGNFPPRFSGRQFPNYSSELNVNALELEDSALYLCASSWRGQGVEPQHFGDGTRLSIL.

CDR3 nucleotide sequence: TGTGCCAGCAGCCGACAGGGGGCAATTTATGGCTACACCTTC. It encodes CASSRQGAIYGYTF. The rearrangement joins TRBV7-2 to TRBJ1-2; TRBD1 aligns across 10 bases. Germline CDR1 reads SGHTA; CDR2 reads FQGNSA. The junction had 5 bases not matched to a gene; V was cut back by 5 bases and J by 5 bases. The CDR3 loop spans 14 amino acids.

The V and J genes are TRBV28 and TRBJ2-7, with D possibly matching TRBD2 (6 bases). This CDR3 contains 13 residues. Germline V gives CDR1 MDHEN, CDR2 SYDVKM. V gave up 9 bases and J gave up 4 bases, with 16 bases separating them. DNA of the CDR3: TGTGCCAGTGAGAGGAGGGATACGTACGAGCAGTACTTC. Protein sequence: CASERRDTYEQYF.

The chain couples TRBV11-2 to TRBJ1-1, with D unclear. Trimming removed 2 bases at V and 0 bases at J, with 22 bases between. The CDR3 has 19 amino acids. Germline CDR1 is SGHAT and CDR2 is FQNNGV. DNA of the CDR3: TGTGCCAGCAGCTTAACGCCTCTACCTTACCTACGGGTGAACACTGAAGCTTTCTTT. It specifies CASSLTPLPYLRVNTEAFF.

The chain joins TRBV18 to TRBJ1-1, with D possibly TRBD1 on 5 matching bases. The CDR3 is made up of 15 amino acids. V lost 3 bases, J lost 3 bases, and 14 bases lay in between. Germline CDR1 KGHSH, CDR2 LQKENI. As DNA, the CDR3 is TGTGCCAGCTCACCGCGGGGCCAAACAGACACTGAAGCTTTCTTT. Its translation: CASSPRGQTDTEAFF.